Detailed here is one TCR beta chain. This sample was included in a study of CD8 T cells in Susac syndrome. Sequencing targeted TCR beta in T cells from blood (CD8+ and CD4+). Trimming took off 6 bases at V and 6 bases at J, with 20 bases between the two ends. CDR3 length equals 15 residues. Germline V CDR1 and CDR2: LGHDT, YNNKEL (reference sequence). The RNA input was roughly 0.45 to 1 ug, and it was reverse transcribed with random hexamers. Amplification of TCR beta CDR3 across 54 Vbeta and 13 Jbeta was performed with immunoSEQ multiplex PCR. TCRdb fed the immunoSEQ multiplex PCR reads into MiXCR, producing one record per CDR3 protein. The sample lists roughly 130,000 distinct CDR3 sequences; 90% to 95% were seen once.

The clonotype was recovered from a human donor in good health. This rearrangement joins TRBV3-1 to TRBJ2-5; perhaps TRBD2 as D (5 bases). The sequenced material came from CD4+ T cells from PBMCs. CDR3 in amino acids: CASSLLAKDWQTQYF. DNA for the CDR3: TGTGCCAGCAGTCTTCTAGCAAAGGACTGGCAGACCCAGTACTTC.